This T cell receptor (beta chain) stems from a study of cytomegalovirus exposure and HLA in healthy donors. Overall study findings and caveats: The finding came from a later analysis; first-cohort TCR clusters tended to co-occur in the 95 to 150 validation repertoires. Among TCR beta chains, those listed as cytomegalovirus-associated numbered over 150. Rarity characterized most TCR sequences, yet some public TCRs appeared in many donors.

To note about this clone: Antigen: not known.

Trimming at V came to 7 bases and at J to 3 bases, leaving 2 bases not matched to a gene. Germline assignment: CDR1 SNHLY and CDR2 FYNNEI. The CDR3 totals 14 residues. This table comes from immunoSEQ multiplex PCR, and its TCRdb copy is limited to in-frame clones, with some not included. The sample includes some 150,000 clones, 88% of them seen just once. The chain links TRBV2 to TRBJ2-2; 10 positions match TRBD1. Sequencing input: PBMCs. This receptor was taken from a young woman in good health and CMV-seropositive. Here the CDR3 reads CASTGTGDTGELFF. DNA for the CDR3: TGTGCCAGCACAGGGACAGGGGACACCGGGGAGCTGTTTTTT.